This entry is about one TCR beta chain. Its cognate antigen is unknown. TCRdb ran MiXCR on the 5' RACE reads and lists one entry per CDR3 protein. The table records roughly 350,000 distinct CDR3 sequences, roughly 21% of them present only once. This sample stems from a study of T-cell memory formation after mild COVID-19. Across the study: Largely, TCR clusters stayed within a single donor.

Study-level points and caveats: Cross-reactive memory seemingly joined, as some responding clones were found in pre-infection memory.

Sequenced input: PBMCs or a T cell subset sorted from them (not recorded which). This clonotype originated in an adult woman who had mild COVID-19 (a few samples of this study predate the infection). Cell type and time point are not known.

The CDR3: CASSQEGPASGSTDTQYF. The DNA for the CDR3 is TGTGCCAGCAGCCAAGAAGGTCCGGCTAGCGGGAGCACAGATACGCAGTATTTT. J is TRBJ2-3 and V is TRBV4-2; 8 nucleotides line up with TRBD2. Losses at the gene ends were 0 bases for V and 0 bases for J; bases not matched to a gene: 8. The CDR3 extends over 18 amino acids. Germline CDR1 LGHNA, CDR2 YNFKEQ.